This is a list of T cell receptor beta chains from one sample in a study of OX40 agonist ivuxolimab in advanced cancers. Here immunoSEQ multiplex PCR was the method, and the copy in TCRdb shows in-frame clones only, minus some. The sample holds tens of thousands of clones, around 87% seen once. Sequenced here: CD4+ or CD8+ T cells sorted from blood, sampled in a trial of the OX40 agonist ivuxolimab. The source of these receptors is an adult with an advanced solid tumor such as melanoma, head and neck, liver or kidney cancer. The CDR3 runs from the conserved cysteine through the conserved F or W. Each record gives: V gene, J gene, CDR3 length, clone size, CDR3 protein. The size field is filled for only some rows; it gives once, few, many or a size class.

V: TRBV2
J: TRBJ1-5
length: 16
size: .
CDR3: CASSTLGGGSNQPQHF

V: TRBV28
J: TRBJ2-1
length: 15
size: few
CDR3: CASSATGVSYNEQFF

V: TRBV19
J: TRBJ2-7
length: 18
size: .
CDR3: CASSIGYLTSGRPNEQYF

V: TRBV20-1
J: TRBJ2-3
length: 11
size: .
CDR3: CSATPTDTQYF

V: TRBV29-1
J: TRBJ1-2
length: 14
size: .
CDR3: CSVAGRLWENGYTF

V: TRBV27
J: TRBJ1-2
length: 17
size: .
CDR3: CASSFSLREFRINGYTF

V: TRBV7-3
J: TRBJ2-2
length: 14
size: .
CDR3: CASSQTGFSGELFF

V: TRBV19
J: TRBJ2-3
length: 14
size: .
CDR3: CASSIGGYTDTQYF

V: TRBV30
J: TRBJ2-7
length: 14
size: .
CDR3: CAWSMAGSSYEQYF

V: TRBV11-2
J: TRBJ2-2
length: 13
size: .
CDR3: CASRDRGAGELFF

V: TRBV6-5
J: TRBJ1-2
length: 13
size: .
CDR3: CASSYQGLYGYTF

V: TRBV10-3
J: TRBJ1-5
length: 14
size: .
CDR3: CAISEGRVNQPQHF

V: TRBV6-6
J: TRBJ1-4
length: 14
size: .
CDR3: CASSYGGAGEKLFF

V: TRBV28
J: TRBJ1-2
length: 14
size: .
CDR3: CASSLGRGQSGYTF

V: TRBV6-5
J: TRBJ2-5
length: 14
size: once
CDR3: CASSYSRSPETQYF

V: TRBV5-6
J: TRBJ2-7
length: 17
size: .
CDR3: CASSLVFDRRASYEQYF

V: TRBV29-1
J: .
length: 14
size: .
CDR3: CSYRTAHSSYEQYF

V: TRBV14
J: TRBJ1-1
length: 14
size: .
CDR3: CASSQAVVGLGAFF

V: TRBV27
J: TRBJ2-3
length: 14
size: .
CDR3: CASSLSTGTDTQYF

V: TRBV28
J: .
length: 13
size: .
CDR3: CASSLSRAYEQYF

V: TRBV19
J: TRBJ1-1
length: 15
size: .
CDR3: CASRGTGQGATEAFF

V: TRBV5-1
J: TRBJ1-6
length: 15
size: .
CDR3: CASSLESGGRSPLHF